This T cell receptor beta chain was captured by sequencing in a study of blood T cell repertoires in COVID-19. Study context: The United States, Italy and Spain were the sources of the acute and convalescent COVID-19 samples. T cells, B-cell-depleted T cells, or PBMCs provided the cDNA or gDNA that served as material.

In the source study's methods: Reference gene primers were amplified, and this amplification served to estimate nucleated cell counts. Assay used: immunoSEQ multiplex PCR; TCRdb lists only in-frame clones, some missing. The V and J calls and the clone size are those of that table, but D and trimming were determined from the DNA. The sample has hundreds of thousands of clones; approximately 86% are singletons. Germline loops: CDR1 DFQATT, CDR2 SNEGSKA (reference sequence). Trimming took 1 base from V and 8 from J, leaving 8 bases between them. The CDR3 loop spans 11 amino acids. The sequence was obtained from an elderly woman with acute or convalescent COVID-19. The chain has TRBV20-1 and TRBJ1-1; no definite D call. The sample was peripheral blood. CDR3 residues: CSARGGPEAFF. Here the CDR3 DNA reads TGCAGTGCTAGAGGAGGGCCCGAAGCTTTCTTT.